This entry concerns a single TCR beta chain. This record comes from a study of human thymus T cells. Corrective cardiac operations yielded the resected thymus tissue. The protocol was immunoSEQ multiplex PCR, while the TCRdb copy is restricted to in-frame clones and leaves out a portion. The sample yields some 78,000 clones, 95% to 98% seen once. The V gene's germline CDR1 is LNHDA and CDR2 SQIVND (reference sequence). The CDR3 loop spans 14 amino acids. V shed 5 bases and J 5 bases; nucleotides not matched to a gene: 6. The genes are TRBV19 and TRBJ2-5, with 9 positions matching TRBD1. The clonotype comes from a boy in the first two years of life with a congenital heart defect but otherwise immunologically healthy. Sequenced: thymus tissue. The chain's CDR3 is CASSPGQGGETQYF. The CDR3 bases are TGTGCCAGTAGTCCGGGACAGGGCGGGGAGACCCAGTACTTC.